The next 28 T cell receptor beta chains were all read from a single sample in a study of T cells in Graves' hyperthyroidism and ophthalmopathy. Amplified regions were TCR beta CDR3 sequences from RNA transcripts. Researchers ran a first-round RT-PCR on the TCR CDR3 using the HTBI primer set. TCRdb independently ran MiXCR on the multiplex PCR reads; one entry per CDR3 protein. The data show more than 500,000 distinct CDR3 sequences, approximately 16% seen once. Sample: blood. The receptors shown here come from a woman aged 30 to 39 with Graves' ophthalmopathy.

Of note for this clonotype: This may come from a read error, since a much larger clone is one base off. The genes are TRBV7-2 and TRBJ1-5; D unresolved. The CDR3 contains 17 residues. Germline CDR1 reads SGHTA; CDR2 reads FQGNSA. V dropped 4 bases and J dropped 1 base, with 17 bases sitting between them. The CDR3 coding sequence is TGTGCCAGCAGCTCAGCCGTGACCGATTGGAGCAATCAGCCCCAGCATTTT. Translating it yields CASSSAVTDWSNQPQHF.

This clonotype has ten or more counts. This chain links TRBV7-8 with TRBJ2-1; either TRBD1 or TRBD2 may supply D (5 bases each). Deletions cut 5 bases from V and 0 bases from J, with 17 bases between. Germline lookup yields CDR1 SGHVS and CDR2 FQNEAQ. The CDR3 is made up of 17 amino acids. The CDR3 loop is CASSQSGRTFSYNEQFF. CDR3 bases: TGTGCCAGCAGCCAGTCGGGGCGGACTTTCTCCTACAATGAGCAGTTCTTC.

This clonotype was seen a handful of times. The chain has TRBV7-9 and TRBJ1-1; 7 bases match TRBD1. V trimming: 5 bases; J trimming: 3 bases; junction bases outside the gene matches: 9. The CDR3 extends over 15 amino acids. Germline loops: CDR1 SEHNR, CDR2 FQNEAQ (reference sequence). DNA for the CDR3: TGTGCCAGCAGCCGACCCGGGACAGACCACACTGAAGCTTTCTTT. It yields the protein CASSRPGTDHTEAFF.

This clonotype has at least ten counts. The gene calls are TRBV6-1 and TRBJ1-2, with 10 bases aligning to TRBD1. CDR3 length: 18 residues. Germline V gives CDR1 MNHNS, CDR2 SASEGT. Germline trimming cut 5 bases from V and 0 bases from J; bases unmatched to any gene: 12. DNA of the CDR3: TGTGCCAGCAGTTCCTCCGGGACAGGGGTACGAGCTAACTATGGCTACACCTTC. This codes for CASSSSGTGVRANYGYTF.

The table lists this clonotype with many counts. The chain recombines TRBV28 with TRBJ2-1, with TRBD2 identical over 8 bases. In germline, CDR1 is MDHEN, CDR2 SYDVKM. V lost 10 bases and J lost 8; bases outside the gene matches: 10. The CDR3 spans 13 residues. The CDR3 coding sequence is TGTGCCATCTCGGGACTAGAGAATGATGAGCAGTTCTTC. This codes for CAISGLENDEQFF.

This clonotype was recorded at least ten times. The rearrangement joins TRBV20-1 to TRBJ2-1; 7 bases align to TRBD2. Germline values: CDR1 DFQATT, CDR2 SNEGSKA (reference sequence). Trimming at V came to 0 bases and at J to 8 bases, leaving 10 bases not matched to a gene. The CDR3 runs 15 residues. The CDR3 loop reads CSARDLREGFYEQFF. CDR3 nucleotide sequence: TGCAGTGCTAGAGATTTGAGGGAGGGCTTTTATGAGCAGTTCTTC.

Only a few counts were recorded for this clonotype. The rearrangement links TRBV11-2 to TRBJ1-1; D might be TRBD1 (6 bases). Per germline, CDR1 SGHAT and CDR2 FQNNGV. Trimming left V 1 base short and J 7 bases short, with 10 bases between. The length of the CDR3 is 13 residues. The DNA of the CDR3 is TGTGCCAGCAGCTTAGGGGGGGCGAATGAAGCTTTCTTT. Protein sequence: CASSLGGANEAFF.

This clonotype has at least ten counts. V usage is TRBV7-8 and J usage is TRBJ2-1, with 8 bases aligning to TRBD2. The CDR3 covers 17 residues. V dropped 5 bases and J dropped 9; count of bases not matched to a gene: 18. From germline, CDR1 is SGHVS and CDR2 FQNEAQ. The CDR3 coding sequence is TGTGCCAGCAGCCCCGGGACTAGAGGGTCAGGCAGAGGTGAGCAGTTCTTC. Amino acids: CASSPGTRGSGRGEQFF.

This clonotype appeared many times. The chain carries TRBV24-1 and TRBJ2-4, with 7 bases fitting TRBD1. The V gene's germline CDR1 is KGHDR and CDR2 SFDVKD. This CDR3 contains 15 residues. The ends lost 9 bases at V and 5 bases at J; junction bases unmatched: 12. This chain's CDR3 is CATQQGRGDENIQYF. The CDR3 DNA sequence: TGTGCCACCCAACAGGGGCGAGGGGATGAAAACATTCAGTACTTC.

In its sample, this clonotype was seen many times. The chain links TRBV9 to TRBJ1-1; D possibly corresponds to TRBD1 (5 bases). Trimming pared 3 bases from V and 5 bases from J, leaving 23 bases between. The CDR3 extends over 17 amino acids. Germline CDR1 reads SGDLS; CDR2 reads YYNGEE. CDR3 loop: CASSATTAAGLRTEAFF. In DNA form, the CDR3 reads TGTGCCAGCAGCGCCACAACTGCCGCAGGGTTAAGAACTGAAGCTTTCTTT.

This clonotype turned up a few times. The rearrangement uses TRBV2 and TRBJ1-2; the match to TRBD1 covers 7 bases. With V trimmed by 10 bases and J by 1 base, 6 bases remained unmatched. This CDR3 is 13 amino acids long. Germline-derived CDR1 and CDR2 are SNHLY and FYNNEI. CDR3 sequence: CATRDSNNYGYTF. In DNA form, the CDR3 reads TGTGCCACCCGGGACAGTAATAACTATGGCTACACCTTC.

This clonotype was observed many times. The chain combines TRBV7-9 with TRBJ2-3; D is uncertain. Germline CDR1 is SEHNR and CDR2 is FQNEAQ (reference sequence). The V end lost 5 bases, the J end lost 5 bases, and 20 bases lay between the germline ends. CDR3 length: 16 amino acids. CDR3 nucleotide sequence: TGTGCCAGCAGCGGACCCACGTCAGCCTTTGGAGATACGCAGTATTTT. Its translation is CASSGPTSAFGDTQYF.

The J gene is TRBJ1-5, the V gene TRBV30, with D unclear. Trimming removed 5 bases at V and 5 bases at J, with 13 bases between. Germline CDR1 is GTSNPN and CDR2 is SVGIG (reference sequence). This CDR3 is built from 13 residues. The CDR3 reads CAWGEGLHQPQHF. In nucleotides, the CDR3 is TGTGCCTGGGGGGAAGGGTTACATCAGCCCCAGCATTTT. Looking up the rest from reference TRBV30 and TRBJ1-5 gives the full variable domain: SQTIHQWPATLVQPVGSPLSLECTVEGTSNPNLYWYRQAAGRGLQLLFYSVGIGQISSEVPQNLSASRPQDRQFILSSKKLLLSDSGFYLCAWGEGLHQPQHFGDGTRLSIL.

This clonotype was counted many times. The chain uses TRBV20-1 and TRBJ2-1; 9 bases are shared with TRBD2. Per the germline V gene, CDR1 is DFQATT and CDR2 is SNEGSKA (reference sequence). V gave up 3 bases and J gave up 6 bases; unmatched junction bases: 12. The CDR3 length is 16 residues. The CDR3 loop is CSARGIAGVFINEQFF. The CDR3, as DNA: TGCAGTGCTAGGGGAATAGCGGGAGTCTTCATCAATGAGCAGTTCTTC.

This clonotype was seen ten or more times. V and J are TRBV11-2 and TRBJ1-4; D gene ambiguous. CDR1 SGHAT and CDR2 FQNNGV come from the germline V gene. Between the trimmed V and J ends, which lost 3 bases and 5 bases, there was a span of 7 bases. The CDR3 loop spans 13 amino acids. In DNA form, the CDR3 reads TGTGCCAGCAGCTTTTGGGAGAATGAAAAACTGTTTTTT. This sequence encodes CASSFWENEKLFF.

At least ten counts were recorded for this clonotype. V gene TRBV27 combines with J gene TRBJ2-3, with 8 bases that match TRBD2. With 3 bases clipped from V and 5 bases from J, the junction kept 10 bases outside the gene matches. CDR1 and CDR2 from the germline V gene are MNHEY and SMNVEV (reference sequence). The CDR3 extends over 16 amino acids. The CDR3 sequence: CASSFGAGVNGDTQYF. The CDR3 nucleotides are TGTGCCAGCAGTTTCGGAGCGGGAGTTAATGGAGATACGCAGTATTTT.

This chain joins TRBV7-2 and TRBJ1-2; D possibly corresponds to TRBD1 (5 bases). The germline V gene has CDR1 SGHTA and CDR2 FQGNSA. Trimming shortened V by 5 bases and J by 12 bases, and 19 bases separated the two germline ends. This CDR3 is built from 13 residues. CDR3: CASSQELPRGHTF. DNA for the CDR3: TGTGCCAGCAGCCAGGAGCTCCCCCGGGGCCACACCTTC.

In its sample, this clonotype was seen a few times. The DNA for the CDR3 is TGCAGCGTTGCCCACGCATGGCACGAGCAGTACTTC. Translating gives CSVAHAWHEQYF. This chain connects TRBV29-1 to TRBJ2-7; D remains unclear. CDR3 length: 12 amino acids. Trimming removed 4 bases from V and 5 bases from J, with 12 bases in between. Germline CDR1 SQVTM, CDR2 ANQGSEA.

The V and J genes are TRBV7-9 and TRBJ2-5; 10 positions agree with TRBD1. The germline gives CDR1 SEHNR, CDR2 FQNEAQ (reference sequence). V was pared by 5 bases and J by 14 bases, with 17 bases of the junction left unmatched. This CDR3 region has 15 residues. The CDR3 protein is CASSPPGQGMHIPYF. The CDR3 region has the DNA TGTGCCAGCAGCCCACCGGGACAGGGGATGCACATTCCCTACTTC.

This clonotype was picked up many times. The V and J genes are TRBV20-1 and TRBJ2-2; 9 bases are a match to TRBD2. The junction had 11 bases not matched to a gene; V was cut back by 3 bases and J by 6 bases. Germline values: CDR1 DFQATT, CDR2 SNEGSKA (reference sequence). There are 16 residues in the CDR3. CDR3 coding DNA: TGCAGTGCTAGTGATACCTTAGCGGGAGAGGCCGGGGAGCTGTTTTTT. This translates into CSASDTLAGEAGELFF.

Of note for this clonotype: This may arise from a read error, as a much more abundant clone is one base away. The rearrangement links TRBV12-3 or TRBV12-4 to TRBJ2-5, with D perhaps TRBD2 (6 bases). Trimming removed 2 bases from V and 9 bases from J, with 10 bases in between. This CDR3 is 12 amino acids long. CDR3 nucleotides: TGTGCCAGCAGTTTATTTGGGGAGGCCCAGTACTTC. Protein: CASSLFGEAQYF.

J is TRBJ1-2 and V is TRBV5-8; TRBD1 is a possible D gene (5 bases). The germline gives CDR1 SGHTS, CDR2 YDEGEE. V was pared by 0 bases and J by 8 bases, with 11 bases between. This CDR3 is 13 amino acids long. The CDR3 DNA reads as TGTGCCAGCAGCTTGGATTCAGGGCAAGGCTACACCTTC. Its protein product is CASSLDSGQGYTF.

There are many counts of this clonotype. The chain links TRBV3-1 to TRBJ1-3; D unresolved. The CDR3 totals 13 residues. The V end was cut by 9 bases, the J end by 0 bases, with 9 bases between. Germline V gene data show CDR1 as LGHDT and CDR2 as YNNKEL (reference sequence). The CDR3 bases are TGTGCCAGTTCGTCCCTCTCTGGAAACACCATATATTTT. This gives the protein CASSSLSGNTIYF. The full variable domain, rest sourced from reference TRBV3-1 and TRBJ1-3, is DTAVSQTPKYLVTQMGNDKSIKCEQNLGHDTMYWYKQDSKKFLKIMFSYNNKELIINETVPNRFSPKSPDKAHLNLHINSLELGDSAVYFCASSSLSGNTIYFGEGSWLTVV.

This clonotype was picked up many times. The CDR3 region is CSVESTGSGNTIYF. The CDR3 DNA follows: TGCAGCGTTGAGTCCACCGGCTCTGGAAACACCATATATTTT. This chain links TRBV29-1 with TRBJ1-3; the D is unclear. V gave up 3 bases and J gave up 0 bases, with 9 bases separating them. Germline CDR1 is SQVTM and CDR2 is ANQGSEA. The CDR3 is 14 amino acids.

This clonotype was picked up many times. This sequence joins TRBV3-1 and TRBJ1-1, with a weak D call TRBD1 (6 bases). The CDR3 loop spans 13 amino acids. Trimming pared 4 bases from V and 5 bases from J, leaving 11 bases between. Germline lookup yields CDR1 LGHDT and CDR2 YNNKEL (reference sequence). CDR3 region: CASSPGQRTEAFF. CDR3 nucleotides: TGTGCCAGCAGCCCCGGACAGAGGACTGAAGCTTTCTTT.

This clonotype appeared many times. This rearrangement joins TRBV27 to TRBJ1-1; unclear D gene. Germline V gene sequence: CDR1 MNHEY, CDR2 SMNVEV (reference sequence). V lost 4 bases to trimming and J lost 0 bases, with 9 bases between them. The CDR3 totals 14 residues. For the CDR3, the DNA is TGTGCCAGCAGTTGGTCCAGGTTGAACACTGAAGCTTTCTTT. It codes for CASSWSRLNTEAFF.

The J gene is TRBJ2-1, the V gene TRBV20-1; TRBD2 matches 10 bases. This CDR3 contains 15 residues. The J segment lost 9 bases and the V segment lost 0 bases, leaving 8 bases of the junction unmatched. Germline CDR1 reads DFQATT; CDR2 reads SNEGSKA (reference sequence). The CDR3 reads CSARDVASGSSEQFF. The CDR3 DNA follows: TGCAGTGCTAGAGATGTGGCTAGCGGGAGCAGTGAGCAGTTCTTC.

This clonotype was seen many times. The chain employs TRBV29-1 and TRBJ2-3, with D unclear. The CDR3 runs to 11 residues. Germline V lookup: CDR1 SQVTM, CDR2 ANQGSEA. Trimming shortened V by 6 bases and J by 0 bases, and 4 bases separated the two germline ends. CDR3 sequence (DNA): TGCAGCGTATCTAGCACAGATACGCAGTATTTT. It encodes CSVSSTDTQYF.